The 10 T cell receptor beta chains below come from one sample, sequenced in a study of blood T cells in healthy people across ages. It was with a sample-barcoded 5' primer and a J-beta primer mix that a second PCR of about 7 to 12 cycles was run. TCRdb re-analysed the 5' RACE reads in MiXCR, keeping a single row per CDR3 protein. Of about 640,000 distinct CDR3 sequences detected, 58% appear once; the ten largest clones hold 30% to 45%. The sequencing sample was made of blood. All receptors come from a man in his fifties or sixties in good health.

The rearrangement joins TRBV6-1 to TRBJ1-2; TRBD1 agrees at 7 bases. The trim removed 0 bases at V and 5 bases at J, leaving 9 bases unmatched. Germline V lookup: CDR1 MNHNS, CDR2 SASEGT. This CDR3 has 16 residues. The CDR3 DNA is TGTGCCAGCAGTGAAGCGGGTAGGACAGGCACATATGGCTACACCTTC. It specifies CASSEAGRTGTYGYTF.

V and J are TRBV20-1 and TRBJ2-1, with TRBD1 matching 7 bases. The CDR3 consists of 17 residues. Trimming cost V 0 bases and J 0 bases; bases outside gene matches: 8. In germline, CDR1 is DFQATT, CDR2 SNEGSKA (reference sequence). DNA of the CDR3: TGCAGTGCTAGAGATTCGTCCGGGACAGTCTCCTACAATGAGCAGTTCTTC. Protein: CSARDSSGTVSYNEQFF.

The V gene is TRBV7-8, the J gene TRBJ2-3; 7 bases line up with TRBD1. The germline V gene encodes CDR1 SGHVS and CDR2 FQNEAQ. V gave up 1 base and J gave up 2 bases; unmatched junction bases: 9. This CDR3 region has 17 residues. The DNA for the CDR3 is TGTGCCAGCAGCTTAGTTTCAGGGACAGCCCCCACAGATACGCAGTATTTT. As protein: CASSLVSGTAPTDTQYF. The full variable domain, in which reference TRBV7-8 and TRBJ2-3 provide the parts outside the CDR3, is GAGVSQSPRYKVAKRGQDVALRCDPISGHVSLFWYQQALGQGPEFLTYFQNEAQLDKSGLPSDRFFAERPEGSVSTLKIQRTQQEDSAVYLCASSLVSGTAPTDTQYFGPGTRLTVL.

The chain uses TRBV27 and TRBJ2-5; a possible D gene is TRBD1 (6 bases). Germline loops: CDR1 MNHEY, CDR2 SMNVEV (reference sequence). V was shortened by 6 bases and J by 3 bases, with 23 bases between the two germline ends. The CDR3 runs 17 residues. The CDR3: CASRLRKGHPGKETQYF. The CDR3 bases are TGTGCCAGCAGACTTCGGAAGGGACATCCCGGTAAAGAGACCCAGTACTTC.

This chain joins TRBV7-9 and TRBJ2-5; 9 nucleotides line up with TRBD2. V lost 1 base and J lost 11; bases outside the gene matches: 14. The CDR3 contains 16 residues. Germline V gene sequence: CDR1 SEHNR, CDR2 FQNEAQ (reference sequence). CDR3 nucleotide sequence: TGTGCCAGCAGCTTAGGACTAGCGGAGATTTACAATGAGCAGTACTTC. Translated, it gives CASSLGLAEIYNEQYF. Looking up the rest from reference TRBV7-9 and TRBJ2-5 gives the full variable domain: DTGVSQNPRHKITKRGQNVTFRCDPISEHNRLYWYRQTLGQGPEFLTYFQNEAQLEKSRLLSDRFSAERPKGSFSTLEIQRTEQGDSAMYLCASSLGLAEIYNEQYFGPGTRLLVL.

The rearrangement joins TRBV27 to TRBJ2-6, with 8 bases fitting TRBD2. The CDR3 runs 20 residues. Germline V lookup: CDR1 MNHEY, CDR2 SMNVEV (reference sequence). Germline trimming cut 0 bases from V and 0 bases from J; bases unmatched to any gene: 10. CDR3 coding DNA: TGTGCCAGCAGTTTATCTCCGGCGGGGGGCCTCAGCTCTGGGGCCAACGTCCTGACTTTC. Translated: CASSLSPAGGLSSGANVLTF.

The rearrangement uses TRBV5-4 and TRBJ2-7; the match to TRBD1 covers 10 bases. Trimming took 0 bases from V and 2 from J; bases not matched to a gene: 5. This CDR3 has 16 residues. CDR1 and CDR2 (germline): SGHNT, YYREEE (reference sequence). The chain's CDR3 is CASSLARQGAPYEQYF. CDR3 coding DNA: TGTGCCAGCAGCTTGGCCCGACAGGGGGCCCCCTACGAGCAGTACTTC.

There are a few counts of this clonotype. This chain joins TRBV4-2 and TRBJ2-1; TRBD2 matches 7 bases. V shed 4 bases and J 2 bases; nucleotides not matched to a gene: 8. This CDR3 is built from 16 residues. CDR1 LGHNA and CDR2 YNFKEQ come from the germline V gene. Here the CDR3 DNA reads TGTGCCAGCAGCCTCCAACGGGGGGAAACCTACAATGAGCAGTTCTTC. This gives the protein CASSLQRGETYNEQFF.

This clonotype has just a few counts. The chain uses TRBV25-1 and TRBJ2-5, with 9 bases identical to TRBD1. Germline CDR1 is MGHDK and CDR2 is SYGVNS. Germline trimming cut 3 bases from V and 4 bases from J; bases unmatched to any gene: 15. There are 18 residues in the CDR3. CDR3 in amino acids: CASSDPLTGQGRRETQYF. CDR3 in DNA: TGTGCCAGCAGTGACCCGTTAACCGGACAGGGGCGGCGAGAGACCCAGTACTTC.

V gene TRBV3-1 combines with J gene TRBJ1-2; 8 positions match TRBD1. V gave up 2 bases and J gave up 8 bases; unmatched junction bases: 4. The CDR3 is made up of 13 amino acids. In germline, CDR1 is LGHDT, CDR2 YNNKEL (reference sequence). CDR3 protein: CASSQFGQGGYTF. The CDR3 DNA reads TGTGCCAGCAGCCAATTCGGACAGGGCGGCTACACCTTC.